The source of this T cell receptor (beta chain) is a study of CD8+ T cells in alopecia areata. A remark on this clone: The target antigen is unknown.

Study-wide points: Higher clonality than in normal scalp was seen in lesional scalp, especially alopecia totalis/universalis.

As the sequencing template, cDNA was produced by extracting RNA and reverse transcribing it. The method was immunoSEQ multiplex PCR; TCRdb's version includes in-frame clones alone and lacks a portion of them. The sample consists of about 200,000 clones, roughly three fifths of them appearing once. Germline V CDR1 and CDR2: SQVTM, ANQGSEA. There are 12 residues in the CDR3. Deletions cut 7 bases from V and 2 bases from J, with 9 bases between. Both CD4+ and CD8+ T cells were separated by sorting PBMCs. Sequences were obtained from CD8+ T cells sorted from blood. This clonotype was obtained from a human donor in good health. This chain links TRBV29-1 with TRBJ2-1, with no clear D. This CDR3 is CSARPPYNEQFF. In nucleotides, the CDR3 is TGCAGCGCCCGCCCCCCCTACAATGAGCAGTTCTTC.